The 19 T cell receptor beta chains below come from one sample, sequenced in a study of follicular helper T cells after annual influenza vaccination. Described time point: 2014-2015 season, 7 days after vaccination. The assay was immunoSEQ multiplex PCR, and TCRdb's table has in-frame clones only and misses some. The repertoire holds 3,200 or so clones, about 80% seen once, with under 1.3% in the top ten. The sample in question was CXCR5+ CD38- circulating T follicular helper cells from blood, obtained 7 days after influenza vaccination. Subset indicated: circulating Tfh, non-naive CD4+CXCR5+PD-1+ (ICOS+CD38+ or ICOS-CD38-). These receptors came from an adult who received the influenza vaccine.

The chain employs TRBV4-3 and TRBJ1-4, with no clear D. CDR3 length: 14 residues. From germline, CDR1 is LGHNA and CDR2 YSLEER. V was clipped by 3 bases and J by 8 bases, with 13 bases between them. The chain's CDR3 is CASSQGRAVEKLFF. In DNA form, the CDR3 reads TGCGCCAGCAGCCAGGGAAGGGCGGTGGAAAAACTGTTTTTT.

V is TRBV29-1 and J is TRBJ2-2, with D perhaps matching TRBD1 (7 bases). This CDR3 spans 15 amino acids. Germline CDR1 and CDR2: SQVTM and ANQGSEA. Trimming shortened V by 7 bases and J by 5 bases, and 20 bases separated the two germline ends. The CDR3: CSARVGQGGTGELFF. CDR3 DNA sequence: TGCAGCGCCCGAGTCGGGCAGGGGGGTACCGGGGAGCTGTTTTTT.

This CDR3 is CASSIRGSTGELFF. CDR3 coding DNA: TGTGCCAGCAGCATCAGGGGATCCACCGGGGAGCTGTTTTTT. The chain carries TRBV7-8 and TRBJ2-2, with D possibly being TRBD1 (6 bases). CDR3 length: 14 amino acids. Germline V CDR1 and CDR2: SGHVS, FQNEAQ. The germline V and J ends were trimmed by 5 bases and 4 bases, with 11 bases remaining between them. The full variable domain, its missing parts supplied by reference TRBV7-8 and TRBJ2-2, is GAGVSQSPRYKVAKRGQDVALRCDPISGHVSLFWYQQALGQGPEFLTYFQNEAQLDKSGLPSDRFFAERPEGSVSTLKIQRTQQEDSAVYLCASSIRGSTGELFFGEGSRLTVL.

J is TRBJ1-5 and V is TRBV2; 7 nucleotides agree with TRBD1. Germline lookup yields CDR1 SNHLY and CDR2 FYNNEI. CDR3 length equals 14 residues. V gave up 7 bases and J gave up 7 bases; unmatched junction bases: 10. CDR3 loop: CASIIDRAGQPQHF. The CDR3 region has the DNA TGTGCCAGCATTATAGACAGGGCTGGGCAGCCCCAGCATTTT.

The rearrangement uses TRBV9 and TRBJ1-1; no firm D call. Germline V lookup: CDR1 SGDLS, CDR2 YYNGEE. The ends were cut back, 3 bases at V and 6 bases at J, with 15 bases in the middle. The CDR3 contains 14 residues. CDR3 DNA sequence: TGTGCCAGCAGCGCAGATTTCGGGAGGGCTGAAGCTTTCTTT. Translation: CASSADFGRAEAFF.

The rearrangement links TRBV7-7 to TRBJ2-2; no definite D call. The CDR3 runs to 14 residues. Germline V gene lookup returns CDR1 SSHAT and CDR2 FNYEAQ (reference sequence). V was pared by 2 bases and J by 3 bases, with 7 bases between. CDR3 sequence reads: CASSLNSHTGELFF. In DNA, the CDR3 is TGTGCCAGCAGCTTAAACAGTCACACCGGGGAGCTGTTTTTT.

The rearrangement uses TRBV19 and TRBJ1-5; D may be TRBD1 (5 bases). Deletions cut 6 bases from V and 0 bases from J, with 15 bases between. The CDR3 extends over 16 amino acids. Looked up from germline, CDR1 is LNHDA and CDR2 is SQIVND (reference sequence). The CDR3, as DNA: TGTGCCAGTAGCAACCGGGGGGGACCTAGCAATCAGCCCCAGCATTTT. Its protein product is CASSNRGGPSNQPQHF. The full variable domain, in which reference TRBV19 and TRBJ1-5 provide the parts outside the CDR3, is DGGITQSPKYLFRKEGQNVTLSCEQNLNHDAMYWYRQDPGQGLRLIYYSQIVNDFQKGDIAEGYSVSREKKESFPLTVTSAQKNPTAFYLCASSNRGGPSNQPQHFGDGTRLSIL.

V usage is TRBV4-3 and J usage is TRBJ1-2; tentative D call: TRBD1 (5 bases). V was pared by 3 bases and J by 4 bases, with 15 bases between. Per the germline V gene, CDR1 is LGHNA and CDR2 is YSLEER. The CDR3 has 15 residues. CDR3 DNA: TGCGCCAGCAGCCAGGGCGTGGGGGGAGGCTATGGCTACACCTTC. Translating it yields CASSQGVGGGYGYTF.

CDR3 coding DNA: TGTGCCAGCAGCTCACTCGGACTAGCGGTCACAGATACGCAGTATTTT. The encoded protein is CASSSLGLAVTDTQYF. The chain is built from TRBV9 and TRBJ2-3, with 10 nucleotides matching TRBD2. Trimming removed 4 bases from V and 2 bases from J; junction bases left unmatched: 7. Germline V gene data show CDR1 as SGDLS and CDR2 as YYNGEE. CDR3 size: 16 residues.

The chain uses TRBV13 and TRBJ2-1; 10 bases line up with TRBD2. Germline V gene data show CDR1 as PRHDT and CDR2 as FYEKMQ (reference sequence). There are 16 residues in the CDR3. With V trimmed by 8 bases and J by 1 base, 8 bases remained unmatched. The CDR3 DNA reads as TGTGCCAGCCGGGACAGCGGGGGGGGGTCCTACAATGAGCAGTTCTTC. Translating gives CASRDSGGGSYNEQFF.

The rearrangement uses TRBV11-3 and TRBJ2-3, with TRBD2 identical over 8 bases. CDR1 is SGHNT, CDR2 YENEEA, per germline. The CDR3 spans 14 residues. V lost 6 bases, J lost 6 bases, and 8 bases stayed unmatched. The CDR3 sequence is CASSSRGGLDTQYF. The DNA of the CDR3 is TGTGCCAGCAGTTCACGCGGGGGGCTGGATACGCAGTATTTT.

This chain's CDR3 is CASSEMPGHEQYF. CDR3 sequence (DNA): TGTGCCAGCAGTGAGATGCCAGGGCACGAGCAGTACTTC. The genes are TRBV2 and TRBJ2-7; D is possibly TRBD1 (5 bases). Germline-derived CDR1 and CDR2 are SNHLY and FYNNEI. The CDR3 runs 13 residues. V was shortened by 3 bases and J by 5 bases, with 11 bases between the two germline ends.

The chain recombines TRBV6-9 with TRBJ1-1; D call uncertain. Deletions cut 4 bases from V and 11 bases from J, with 8 bases between. The CDR3 sequence is 10 residues long. Germline values: CDR1 MNHGY, CDR2 SVAAGI. DNA for the CDR3: TGTGCCAGCAGTTCGGTCAGGGCTTTCTTT. This codes for CASSSVRAFF.

The CDR3 here is CASSQGDQKQETQYF. CDR3 coding DNA: TGTGCCAGCAGCCAAGGGGACCAAAAGCAAGAGACCCAGTACTTC. The chain couples TRBV4-2 to TRBJ2-5, with D perhaps assigned TRBD1 or TRBD2 (5 bases each). V lost 1 base and J lost 2, with 11 bases in between. Germline V gene lookup returns CDR1 LGHNA and CDR2 YNFKEQ. This CDR3 has 15 amino acids.

This clone is a singleton in its sample. The chain couples TRBV11-2 to TRBJ2-5; perhaps TRBD2 as D (6 bases). Germline lookup yields CDR1 SGHAT and CDR2 FQNNGV. The CDR3 contains 14 residues. V was pared by 5 bases and J by 5 bases, with 15 bases between. CDR3 bases: TGTGCCAGCAGCGTCCCCGGGGGAACGGAGACCCAGTACTTC. This encodes CASSVPGGTETQYF.

This chain uses TRBV2 with TRBJ1-2; D is perhaps TRBD1 (5 bases). Germline values: CDR1 SNHLY, CDR2 FYNNEI. Trimming pared 5 bases from V and 4 bases from J, leaving 14 bases between. The CDR3 spans 14 residues. The CDR3 DNA reads as TGTGCCAGCAGTCCTCTACAGGACACCTATGGCTACACCTTC. Translating it yields CASSPLQDTYGYTF.

The CDR3 sequence: CASSLVGGPSTDTQYF. In DNA form, the CDR3 reads TGTGCCAGCAGCTTAGTAGGGGGACCGAGCACAGATACGCAGTATTTT. This chain links TRBV7-2 with TRBJ2-3; D may be TRBD1 (6 bases). Germline V lookup: CDR1 SGHTA, CDR2 FQGNSA. This CDR3 region has 16 residues. Trimming removed 1 base from V and 0 bases from J, with 11 bases in between.

The chain has TRBV6-5 and TRBJ1-6; D is perhaps TRBD1 (6 bases). Trimming cost V 2 bases and J 7 bases, with 9 bases left between them. This CDR3 is built from 14 residues. Germline V gives CDR1 MNHEY, CDR2 SVGAGI. CDR3 amino acids: CASSYEGGNSPLHF. The CDR3 DNA is TGTGCCAGCAGTTACGAGGGGGGCAATTCACCCCTCCACTTT.

This chain connects TRBV19 to TRBJ1-1; TRBD1 might be the D (6 bases). CDR3 length equals 16 residues. The germline V gene encodes CDR1 LNHDA and CDR2 SQIVND (reference sequence). Trimming took 5 bases from V and 0 from J, leaving 16 bases between them. The CDR3 protein is CASSPASGHMNTEAFF. In DNA form, the CDR3 reads TGTGCCAGTAGTCCTGCCTCGGGACACATGAACACTGAAGCTTTCTTT.